This is a list of T cell receptor beta chains from one sample in a study of high-grade serous ovarian cancer treatment subgroups. Sequenced by immunoSEQ multiplex PCR; TCRdb stores in-frame clones only, minus some. The sample yields about 8,000 clones, approximately 62% seen once. Sequencing was carried out using tumor tissue. The receptors stem from a human donor with high-grade serous ovarian cancer. Each CDR3 is given with its conserved first and last residue. The D gene is left open where the match is weak. The size field is filled for only some rows; it gives once, few, many or a size class.

TGTGCCTGGAGTGTAGGGGACGGCCCCCTTACCAATGAGCAGTTCTTC | CAWSVGDGPLTNEQFF | TRBV30 | NA | NA | TRBJ2-1
TGTGCCAGCAGCTTAGTGGCTAGCGGGACAGATACGCAGTATTTT | CASSLVASGTDTQYF | TRBV7-2 | TRBD2 | NA | TRBJ2-3
TGTGCCAGTACGAGACAGGGATATAGCAATCAGCCCCAGCATTTT | CASTRQGYSNQPQHF | TRBV19 | TRBD1 | few | TRBJ1-5
TGTGCCAGCAGCTTTGGGACCCACGAGCAGTACTTC | CASSFGTHEQYF | TRBV5-6 | NA | NA | TRBJ2-7
TGTGCCAGCAGTGAACAGGGCGGGGAGTATGAGCAGTTCTTC | CASSEQGGEYEQFF | TRBV2 | NA | NA | TRBJ2-1
TGCGCCAGCAGCATAGAGCGGATTTCATACAATGAGCAGTTCTTC | CASSIERISYNEQFF | TRBV5-1 | NA | NA | TRBJ2-1
TGTGCCAGCAGCCAAGATCAAGGGCTAGCGACTAGCACAGATACGCAGTATTTT | CASSQDQGLATSTDTQYF | TRBV4-2 | NA | NA | TRBJ2-3
TGTGCCAGCAGCTTCCCAGGGGAGACCCAGTACTTC | CASSFPGETQYF | TRBV7-7 | NA | NA | TRBJ2-5
TGTGCCAGCAGCTTGTTTTCCACCCACGAGCAGTACTTC | CASSLFSTHEQYF | TRBV5-6 | NA | few | TRBJ2-7
TGTGCCAGCAGCCGGGACAGTTTCTCTGGAAACACCATATATTTT | CASSRDSFSGNTIYF | TRBV2 | TRBD1 | NA | TRBJ1-3
TGTGCCAGCACTGGATCGGGTTCCTACAATGAGCAGTTCTTC | CASTGSGSYNEQFF | TRBV6-4 | NA | NA | TRBJ2-1
TGTGCCAGCAGCTTATCCCCGGGGGTCCAGTACTTC | CASSLSPGVQYF | TRBV11-2 | NA | few | TRBJ2-7
TGTGCCAGCAGCTTAGAAGGTCTTTCACCCCTCCACTTT | CASSLEGLSPLHF | TRBV7-9 | NA | NA | TRBJ1-6
TGTGCCAGCAGGCCGGGACAGGGAGGGGTAGGCTACACCTTC | CASRPGQGGVGYTF | TRBV6-1 | TRBD1 | NA | TRBJ1-2
TGTGCCAGCAGCTTTCGAGAGACCCAGTACTTC | CASSFRETQYF | TRBV5-5 | NA | NA | TRBJ2-5
TGTGCCAGCAGCGTAGGAGGATCCGGGACTAGCGGCTGGGAGACCCAGTACTTC | CASSVGGSGTSGWETQYF | TRBV9 | TRBD2 | large | TRBJ2-5
TGTGCCAGCAGCTTAGTTGGGAGCACCGGGGAGCTGTTTTTT | CASSLVGSTGELFF | TRBV11-2 | NA | NA | TRBJ2-2
TGTGCCAGCAGCTCGCCGGGACTAGCGGGAGGGCCTTACGAGCAGTACTTC | CASSSPGLAGGPYEQYF | TRBV7-8 | TRBD2 | NA | TRBJ2-7
TGTGCCAGCAGTTATTTGTATGAAGCTTTCTTT | CASSYLYEAFF | TRBV6-5 | NA | few | TRBJ1-1
TGTGCCAGCAGCGATACCCACAGGGCCAACGTCCTGACTTTC | CASSDTHRANVLTF | TRBV9 | NA | NA | TRBJ2-6
TGTGCCAGCAGCTTGGTGAAGTCTTGGGAGCGGTATGGCTACACCTTC | CASSLVKSWERYGYTF | TRBV5-8 | NA | NA | TRBJ1-2
TGTGCCAGCAGCCCCTGGGACAGCTCTGGGGCCAACGTCCTGACTTTC | CASSPWDSSGANVLTF | TRBV28 | TRBD1 | NA | TRBJ2-6
TGCGCCAGCAGCACGACCGGGACAGGGAAAGAGACCCAGTACTTC | CASSTTGTGKETQYF | TRBV5-1 | TRBD1 | NA | TRBJ2-5
TGTGCCAGCGGATCACAGGGGAGGAGAACTGAAGCTTTCTTT | CASGSQGRRTEAFF | TRBV25-1 | TRBD1 | NA | TRBJ1-1
TGTGCCAGCAGCTTTGGGACGATCGATCAGCCCCAGCATTTT | CASSFGTIDQPQHF | TRBV5-6 | NA | NA | TRBJ1-5
TGTGCCAGCAGCACCACTAATGAAAAACTGTTTTTT | CASSTTNEKLFF | TRBV7-2 | NA | NA | TRBJ1-4
TGTGCCAGCTCCGGCGAGAGGGGAGGCACTGAAGCTTTCTTT | CASSGERGGTEAFF | TRBV18 | NA | NA | TRBJ1-1
TGTGCCAGCAGCTCCACTGGAACTAATGAAAAACTGTTTTTT | CASSSTGTNEKLFF | TRBV13 | NA | NA | TRBJ1-4
TGTGCCAGCAGGCCGGGGAGCGGGAGGCCTTCCACAGATACGCAGTATTTT | CASRPGSGRPSTDTQYF | TRBV7-2 | TRBD2 | NA | TRBJ2-3
TGTGCCAGCAGCTTTCACCAGGGCACTGAAGCTTTCTTT | CASSFHQGTEAFF | TRBV5-4 | NA | few | TRBJ1-1
TGCGCCAGCAGTAAGAACACCGGGGAGCTGTTTTTT | CASSKNTGELFF | TRBV5-1 | NA | NA | TRBJ2-2
TGTGCCAGTAACCGCAATCGGGGGACATCGAACACCGGGGAGCTGTTTTTT | CASNRNRGTSNTGELFF | TRBV19 | NA | few | TRBJ2-2
TGTGCCAGCAGCTTAGGGTCCCAGGGGCAAGGGGAGCAGTACTTC | CASSLGSQGQGEQYF | TRBV7-2 | NA | NA | TRBJ2-7
TGTGCCAGCAGCCCCGGGACTGTAATTGGCGAGCAGTACTTC | CASSPGTVIGEQYF | TRBV11-3 | NA | NA | TRBJ2-7
TGTGCCAGCAGTTACTCCACGAAAGTCGATGGAAACACCATATATTTT | CASSYSTKVDGNTIYF | TRBV6-5 | NA | NA | TRBJ1-3